These T cell receptor beta chains were read from a single sample in a study of blood T cells in healthy people across ages. TCRdb reprocessed the 5' RACE reads via MiXCR and lists one record per CDR3 protein. The sample consists of about 720,000 distinct CDR3 sequences, approximately 21% of them appearing once. Specimen: blood. The receptors shown here come from a man aged 65-85 years in good health. The CDR3 runs from the conserved cysteine through the conserved F or W. The D gene is left open where the match is weak. Clone size is stated in some rows and not others, as once, few, many or a class when expanded.

CDR3nt: TGTGCCAGCAGCGTAGCATGGCAGGACACTGAAGCTTTCTTT
CDR3aa: CASSVAWQDTEAFF
d_gene: .
v_gene: TRBV9
abundance: few
j_gene: TRBJ1-1

CDR3nt: TGTGCCAGCAGCTCTATGCTTAGCCCAGAGACCCAGTACTTC
CDR3aa: CASSSMLSPETQYF
d_gene: .
v_gene: TRBV5-5
abundance: few
j_gene: TRBJ2-5

CDR3nt: TGTGCCAGCACGGAGGTCAGAGCTTTCTTT
CDR3aa: CASTEVRAFF
d_gene: .
v_gene: TRBV6-1
abundance: once
j_gene: TRBJ1-1

CDR3nt: TGCAGTGCTAGAGCCCGGACAGGGAGGAGGACTAATGAAAAACTGTTTTTT
CDR3aa: CSARARTGRRTNEKLFF
d_gene: TRBD1
v_gene: TRBV20-1
abundance: few
j_gene: TRBJ1-4

CDR3nt: TGCGCCAGCCGGGGACAGGGCTATAACGAGCAGTACTTC
CDR3aa: CASRGQGYNEQYF
d_gene: TRBD1
v_gene: TRBV10-2
abundance: .
j_gene: TRBJ2-7

CDR3nt: TGTGCCAGCTCACCACGGGGGGTCACAGATACGCAGTATTTT
CDR3aa: CASSPRGVTDTQYF
d_gene: .
v_gene: TRBV18
abundance: .
j_gene: TRBJ2-3

CDR3nt: TGCAGTGCTAGAGCGACTAGCGGGAGGAATGAGCAGTTCTTC
CDR3aa: CSARATSGRNEQFF
d_gene: TRBD2
v_gene: TRBV20-1
abundance: few
j_gene: TRBJ2-1

CDR3nt: TGTGCCAGCACCCTACGGGACAGGGGGCCCATTAGCAATCAGCCCCAGCATTTT
CDR3aa: CASTLRDRGPISNQPQHF
d_gene: TRBD1
v_gene: TRBV27
abundance: .
j_gene: TRBJ1-5

CDR3nt: TGTGCCTGGAGTGTATATGGCGGGAGAGGAAATGAGCAGTTCTTC
CDR3aa: CAWSVYGGRGNEQFF
d_gene: TRBD2
v_gene: TRBV30
abundance: .
j_gene: TRBJ2-1

CDR3nt: TGTGCCAGCAGCGGGACAGGAGGTCCCTACAATGAGCAGTTCTTC
CDR3aa: CASSGTGGPYNEQFF
d_gene: TRBD1
v_gene: TRBV27
abundance: few
j_gene: TRBJ2-1

CDR3nt: TGCAGTGCAACTAACCCGGGACAGATCCTACATGGCTACACCTTC
CDR3aa: CSATNPGQILHGYTF
d_gene: TRBD1
v_gene: TRBV20-1
abundance: .
j_gene: TRBJ1-2

CDR3nt: TGTGCCAGCAGCTTCGGGGGTCTAGCGGGAGAGGGGGAGACCCAGTACTTC
CDR3aa: CASSFGGLAGEGETQYF
d_gene: TRBD2
v_gene: TRBV12-3/TRBV12-4
abundance: .
j_gene: TRBJ2-5

CDR3nt: TGTGCCAGCAGTTTCAGCTTAAACGTTGAAAAACTGTTTTTT
CDR3aa: CASSFSLNVEKLFF
d_gene: .
v_gene: TRBV12-3/TRBV12-4
abundance: few
j_gene: TRBJ1-4

CDR3nt: TGTGCCAGCAGTCTCCCCATTGGGCGGGACTACATGGAGCAGTTCTTC
CDR3aa: CASSLPIGRDYMEQFF
d_gene: TRBD2
v_gene: TRBV12-3/TRBV12-4
abundance: .
j_gene: TRBJ2-1

CDR3nt: TGTGCCAGTAAGAGCGGGGCTGCTCCGCAGTATTTT
CDR3aa: CASKSGAAPQYF
d_gene: TRBD2
v_gene: TRBV19
abundance: few
j_gene: TRBJ2-3

CDR3nt: TGTGCCAGCAGCCTTGCAGGGGGGGCCCTTTCTGAGACCCAGTACTTC
CDR3aa: CASSLAGGALSETQYF
d_gene: .
v_gene: TRBV11-2
abundance: few
j_gene: TRBJ2-5

CDR3nt: TGTGCCAGCAGCCAACGGACTAGCTGGGGGACCCAGTACTTC
CDR3aa: CASSQRTSWGTQYF
d_gene: TRBD2
v_gene: TRBV11-1
abundance: .
j_gene: TRBJ2-5

CDR3nt: TGCGCCAGCAGCTTGGGGGCGGAGGATGAAAAACTGTTTTTT
CDR3aa: CASSLGAEDEKLFF
d_gene: .
v_gene: TRBV5-1
abundance: few
j_gene: TRBJ1-4

CDR3nt: TGTGCCAGCAGTTTATGGGGCGGGAACACGATGAACACTGAAGCTTTCTTT
CDR3aa: CASSLWGGNTMNTEAFF
d_gene: .
v_gene: TRBV27
abundance: .
j_gene: TRBJ1-1

CDR3nt: TGCGCCAGCAGTTTGACAGGGGGCGCCGGTCAGCCCCAGCATTTT
CDR3aa: CASSLTGGAGQPQHF
d_gene: TRBD1
v_gene: TRBV5-1
abundance: .
j_gene: TRBJ1-5

CDR3nt: TGTGCCAGCAGCTACCTTGACAGGGGGGTCAACGAGCAGTACTTC
CDR3aa: CASSYLDRGVNEQYF
d_gene: TRBD1
v_gene: TRBV12-3/TRBV12-4
abundance: few
j_gene: TRBJ2-7

CDR3nt: TGTGCCAGCAGCCCGTCCACCCAAGGGAACACTGAAGCTTTCTTT
CDR3aa: CASSPSTQGNTEAFF
d_gene: .
v_gene: TRBV3-1
abundance: .
j_gene: TRBJ1-1

CDR3nt: TGCGCCAGCAGCTACGGGGCTACGTCCGGCTACACCTTC
CDR3aa: CASSYGATSGYTF
d_gene: .
v_gene: TRBV5-1
abundance: .
j_gene: TRBJ1-2

CDR3nt: TGTGCCAGCAGCTTAGGCGGGTCGGGCCGCACTAATGAAAAACTGTTTTTT
CDR3aa: CASSLGGSGRTNEKLFF
d_gene: .
v_gene: TRBV7-4
abundance: .
j_gene: TRBJ1-4

CDR3nt: TGCGCCAGCAGCACGGACAGGGGGGATGAAAAACTGTTTTTT
CDR3aa: CASSTDRGDEKLFF
d_gene: TRBD1
v_gene: TRBV5-1
abundance: few
j_gene: TRBJ1-4

CDR3nt: TGCAGCGCAGGACGGCTGGGCTACGAGCAGTACTTC
CDR3aa: CSAGRLGYEQYF
d_gene: .
v_gene: TRBV29-1
abundance: .
j_gene: TRBJ2-7

CDR3nt: TGTGCCAGCAGTTACGGCCTTAGCATTGGGGGGGCGAGCACAGATACGCAGTATTTT
CDR3aa: CASSYGLSIGGASTDTQYF
d_gene: .
v_gene: TRBV6-5
abundance: few
j_gene: TRBJ2-3

CDR3nt: TGCGCCAGCAGCCAAGAAGCGGGGGTGAACACTGAAGCTTTCTTT
CDR3aa: CASSQEAGVNTEAFF
d_gene: .
v_gene: TRBV4-3
abundance: .
j_gene: TRBJ1-1

CDR3nt: TGTGCCAGCAGCCCACAGGGTGGCACAGATACGCAGTATTTT
CDR3aa: CASSPQGGTDTQYF
d_gene: .
v_gene: TRBV7-3
abundance: few
j_gene: TRBJ2-3